The 17 T cell receptor beta chains listed next were all sequenced from one sample in a study of blood T cell repertoires in COVID-19. Sequencing was performed with immunoSEQ multiplex PCR; in TCRdb, only in-frame clones are kept and a portion is missing. The sample lists roughly 250,000 clones, approximately 90% occurring once. The sample was PBMCs or T cells enriched from blood (not recorded which). The receptors were gathered from a woman aged 40-49 years with acute COVID-19.

V and J are TRBV29-1 and TRBJ1-1; 8 nucleotides align to TRBD1. The CDR3 length is 14 residues. CDR1 is SQVTM, CDR2 ANQGSEA, per germline. V was pared by 4 bases and J by 2 bases, with 6 bases of the junction left unmatched. CDR3 sequence reads: CSVVETGDNTEAFF. CDR3 DNA sequence: TGCAGCGTTGTGGAGACAGGGGACAACACTGAAGCTTTCTTT.

This clone was counted once. The chain couples TRBV7-9 to TRBJ1-5; TRBD1 matches 8 bases. Trimming at V came to 3 bases and at J to 5 bases, leaving 3 bases not matched to a gene. The CDR3 runs to 14 residues. The V gene's germline CDR1 is SEHNR and CDR2 FQNEAQ (reference sequence). Written as DNA, the CDR3 is TGTGCCAGCAGCTTCGGACAGGGAGATCAGCCCCAGCATTTT. Translating it yields CASSFGQGDQPQHF.

The chain links TRBV3-1 (or the pseudogene TRBV3-2) to TRBJ2-1; 8 bases align to TRBD2. Germline CDR1 is LGHDT and CDR2 is YNNKEL (reference sequence). This CDR3 has 15 residues. Trimming removed 4 bases from V and 2 bases from J; junction bases left unmatched: 4. CDR3 sequence: CASSLSGVTYNEQFF. CDR3 sequence (DNA): TGTGCCAGCAGCCTTAGCGGGGTTACCTACAATGAGCAGTTCTTC.

The V and J genes are TRBV5-1 and TRBJ2-1; 9 nucleotides match TRBD2. V dropped 4 bases and J dropped 5; count of bases not matched to a gene: 7. The germline CDR1 and CDR2 sequences are SGHRS and YFSETQ. The CDR3 contains 15 residues. CDR3 sequence: CASSPGLAGNNEQFF. The CDR3 nucleotides are TGCGCCAGCAGCCCCGGGCTAGCGGGAAACAATGAGCAGTTCTTC.

This clone was counted once. The CDR3 here is CASRRQPNEKLFF. The DNA for the CDR3 is TGTGCCAGCAGGCGGCAGCCAAATGAAAAACTGTTTTTT. The V gene is TRBV2, the J gene TRBJ1-4; D gene unclear. V dropped 6 bases and J dropped 5 bases, with 10 bases sitting between them. The CDR3 has 13 amino acids. Looked up from germline, CDR1 is SNHLY and CDR2 is FYNNEI. The full variable domain, rest sourced from reference TRBV2 and TRBJ1-4, is EPEVTQTPSHQVTQMGQEVILRCVPISNHLYFYWYRQILGQKVEFLVSFYNNEISEKSEIFDDQFSVERPDGSNFTLKIRSTKLEDSAMYFCASRRQPNEKLFFGSGTQLSVL.

The V call is TRBV29-1, the J call TRBJ1-1, with TRBD1 as a possible D gene (5 bases). The ends were cut back, 5 bases at V and 0 bases at J, with 13 bases in the middle. Per the germline V gene, CDR1 is SQVTM and CDR2 is ANQGSEA. The CDR3 is made up of 14 amino acids. CDR3 nucleotide sequence: TGCAGCGTTAAGTCCCAGGGTCTGAACACTGAAGCTTTCTTT. Its translation is CSVKSQGLNTEAFF.

The chain recombines TRBV14 with TRBJ1-1; TRBD1 agrees at 8 bases. Trimming at V came to 6 bases and at J to 9 bases, leaving 9 bases not matched to a gene. Germline CDR1 reads SGHDN; CDR2 reads FVKESK. The CDR3 has 13 amino acids. This CDR3 is CASSRQGNAKAFF. The CDR3 bases are TGTGCCAGCAGTCGACAGGGGAACGCGAAAGCTTTCTTT.

The chain links TRBV18 to TRBJ1-1; TRBD1 matches at 9 bases. The germline V gene encodes CDR1 KGHSH and CDR2 LQKENI. V shed 0 bases, J shed 1 base, and the junction held 0 bases outside the gene matches. The CDR3 is 15 amino acids. The CDR3 sequence: CASSPPGQGNTEAFF. The CDR3 DNA reads TGTGCCAGCTCACCACCGGGACAGGGGAACACTGAAGCTTTCTTT. The whole variable domain, remainder taken from reference TRBV18 and TRBJ1-1, is NAGVMQNPRHLVRRRGQEARLRCSPMKGHSHVYWYRQLPEEGLKFMVYLQKENIIDESGMPKERFSAEFPKEGPSILRIQQVVRGDSAAYFCASSPPGQGNTEAFFGQGTRLTVV.

This chain links TRBV19 with TRBJ1-1; D is perhaps TRBD1 (6 bases). This CDR3 has 15 residues. Germline V gene sequence: CDR1 LNHDA, CDR2 SQIVND (reference sequence). V lost 4 bases and J 1 base, leaving 13 bases between the germline ends. In DNA, the CDR3 is TGTGCCAGTAGTAGCAGAACCAGGGGGAACACTGAAGCTTTCTTT. This encodes CASSSRTRGNTEAFF. The full variable domain, rest sourced from reference TRBV19 and TRBJ1-1, is DGGITQSPKYLFRKEGQNVTLSCEQNLNHDAMYWYRQDPGQGLRLIYYSQIVNDFQKGDIAEGYSVSREKKESFPLTVTSAQKNPTAFYLCASSSRTRGNTEAFFGQGTRLTVV.

This clone was seen only once. The rearrangement joins TRBV27 to TRBJ1-6; possible D gene TRBD1, 6 bases. Trimming removed 5 bases from V and 7 bases from J, with 21 bases in between. The CDR3 contains 17 residues. Germline V gene sequence: CDR1 MNHEY, CDR2 SMNVEV (reference sequence). In DNA form, the CDR3 reads TGTGCCAGCAGTCAGACCAGAACAGGGTTTTTCAATTCACCCCTCCACTTT. Its translation: CASSQTRTGFFNSPLHF.

This chain links TRBV13 with TRBJ1-1; the match to TRBD1 covers 7 bases. This CDR3 is 18 amino acids long. The V and J ends lost 0 bases and 1 base, in that order; junction bases with no gene match: 11. Germline lookup yields CDR1 PRHDT and CDR2 FYEKMQ (reference sequence). CDR3 in amino acids: CASSLGGTAYSGNTEAFF. CDR3 DNA: TGTGCCAGCAGCTTAGGGGGGACAGCCTATTCGGGGAACACTGAAGCTTTCTTT.

The rearrangement joins TRBV19 to TRBJ1-5, with a possible D match to TRBD1 (6 bases). The CDR3 is 15 amino acids. Germline assignment: CDR1 LNHDA and CDR2 SQIVND (reference sequence). The V gene lost 6 bases and the J gene lost 2 bases, with 14 bases spanning the gap. The CDR3 nucleotides read TGTGCCAGTAGGGCATCGGGACACGGCAATCAGCCCCAGCATTTT. This encodes CASRASGHGNQPQHF. Using reference TRBV19 and TRBJ1-5 for the parts outside the CDR3, the full variable domain is DGGITQSPKYLFRKEGQNVTLSCEQNLNHDAMYWYRQDPGQGLRLIYYSQIVNDFQKGDIAEGYSVSREKKESFPLTVTSAQKNPTAFYLCASRASGHGNQPQHFGDGTRLSIL.

The gene calls are TRBV12-3 or TRBV12-4 and TRBJ1-1, with D perhaps matching TRBD1 (6 bases). This CDR3 region has 11 residues. Trimming removed 5 bases from V and 10 bases from J, with 11 bases in between. The CDR3 loop reads CASSTTGRAFF. The CDR3 coding sequence is TGTGCCAGCAGTACCACAGGGAGAGCTTTCTTT.

The chain joins TRBV4-1 to TRBJ2-7; TRBD2 matches 7 bases. V dropped 4 bases and J dropped 1; count of bases not matched to a gene: 10. There are 16 residues in the CDR3. Germline CDR1 reads MGHRA; CDR2 reads YSYEKL. The CDR3 coding sequence is TGCGCCAGCAGCCCAACCGGGACTACCATTTCCTACGAGCAGTACTTC. It yields the protein CASSPTGTTISYEQYF.

This sequence joins TRBV5-1 and TRBJ2-3; tentatively, D is TRBD2 (6 bases). CDR3 length equals 15 residues. CDR1 and CDR2 from the germline V gene are SGHRS and YFSETQ. Trimming took off 0 bases at V and 0 bases at J, with 8 bases between the two ends. The CDR3 is CASSLVGGSTDTQYF. CDR3 sequence (DNA): TGCGCCAGCAGCTTGGTGGGGGGAAGCACAGATACGCAGTATTTT.

The chain recombines TRBV13 with TRBJ2-3; D possibly corresponds to TRBD1 (7 bases). The germline V gene has CDR1 PRHDT and CDR2 FYEKMQ (reference sequence). Trimming took off 4 bases at V and 4 bases at J, with 18 bases between the two ends. The CDR3 contains 16 residues. In nucleotides, the CDR3 is TGTGCCAGCAGCTACACGACAGGGAGGAGGGCAGATACGCAGTATTTT. Amino acids: CASSYTTGRRADTQYF.

Note on this clone: The same CDR3 arises from other DNA sequences in this sample as well. V and J are TRBV18 and TRBJ1-2; D possibly corresponds to TRBD1 (5 bases). Germline V gives CDR1 KGHSH, CDR2 LQKENI. V lost 2 bases and J 2 bases, leaving 9 bases between the germline ends. The CDR3 extends over 14 amino acids. CDR3 bases: TGTGCCAGCTCACCAGGGCAGGGCAACTATGGCTACACCTTC. This encodes CASSPGQGNYGYTF.